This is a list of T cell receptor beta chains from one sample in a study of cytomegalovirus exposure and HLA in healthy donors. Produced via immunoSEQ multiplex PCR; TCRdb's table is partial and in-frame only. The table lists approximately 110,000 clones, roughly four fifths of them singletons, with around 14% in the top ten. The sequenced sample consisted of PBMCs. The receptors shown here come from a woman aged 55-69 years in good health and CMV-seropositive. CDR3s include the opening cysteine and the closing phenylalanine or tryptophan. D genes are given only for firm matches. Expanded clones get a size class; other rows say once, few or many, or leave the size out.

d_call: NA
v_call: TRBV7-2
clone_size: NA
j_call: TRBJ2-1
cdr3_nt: TGTGCCAGCAGCTTAGTAGGGCCAGGAATAGGGGGTGAGCAGTTCTTC
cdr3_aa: CASSLVGPGIGGEQFF

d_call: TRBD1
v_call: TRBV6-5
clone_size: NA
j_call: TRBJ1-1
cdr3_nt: TGTGCCAGCAGTCGTATACAGGGGGCAACTGAAGCTTTCTTT
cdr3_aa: CASSRIQGATEAFF

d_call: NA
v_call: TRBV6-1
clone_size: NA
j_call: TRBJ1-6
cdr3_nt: TGTGCCAGCAGTATGGGGCGTTCACCCCTCCACTTT
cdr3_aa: CASSMGRSPLHF

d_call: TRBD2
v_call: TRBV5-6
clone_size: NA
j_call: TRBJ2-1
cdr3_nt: TGTGCCAGCAGCTTGTCCGTAGCGGGGGCCCCGCGTTACAATGAGCAGTTCTTC
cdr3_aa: CASSLSVAGAPRYNEQFF

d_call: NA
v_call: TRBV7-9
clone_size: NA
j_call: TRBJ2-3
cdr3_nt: TGTTCCAGCAGCTTAGGCCTCACGGGGAGCACAGATACGCAGTATTTT
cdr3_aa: CSSSLGLTGSTDTQYF

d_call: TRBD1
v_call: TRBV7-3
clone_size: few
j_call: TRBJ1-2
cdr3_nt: TGTGCCAGCAGCCCCCTCGCAGGGGGAGATGGCTACACCTTC
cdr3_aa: CASSPLAGGDGYTF

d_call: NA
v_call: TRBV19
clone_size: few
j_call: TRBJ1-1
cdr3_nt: TGTGCCAGTAGTCACACTTTAGGCCGATCCAGGGAGAACACTGAAGCTTTCTTT
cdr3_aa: CASSHTLGRSRENTEAFF

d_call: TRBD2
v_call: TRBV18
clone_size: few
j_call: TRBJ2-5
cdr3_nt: TGTGCCAGCTCACCGACAGCGGGGGAGACCCAGTACTTC
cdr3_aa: CASSPTAGETQYF

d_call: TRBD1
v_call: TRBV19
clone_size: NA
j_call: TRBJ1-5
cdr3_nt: TGTGCCAGTAGTATAGATCAGACAGGGGGCGGTCAGCCCCGGCATTTT
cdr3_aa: CASSIDQTGGGQPRHF

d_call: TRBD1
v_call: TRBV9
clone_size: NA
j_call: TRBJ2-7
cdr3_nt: TGTGCCAGCAGCGTAGACCCTGGCACAGGGGGCAACGAGCAGTACTTC
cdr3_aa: CASSVDPGTGGNEQYF

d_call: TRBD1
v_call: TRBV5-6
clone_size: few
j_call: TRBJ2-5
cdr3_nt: TGTGCCAGCAGCATCGGACAGGGGGAGACCCAGTACTTC
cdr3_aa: CASSIGQGETQYF

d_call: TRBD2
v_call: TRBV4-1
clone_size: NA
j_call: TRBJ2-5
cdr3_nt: TGCGCCAGCAGCCAAGGCGGGTCTTGGGGGGGGATAGAGACCCAGTACTTC
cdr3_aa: CASSQGGSWGGIETQYF

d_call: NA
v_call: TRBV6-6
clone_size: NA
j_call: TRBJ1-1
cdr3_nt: TGTGCCAGCAGCCGCCTCGAGGGAACTGAAGCTTTCTTT
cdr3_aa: CASSRLEGTEAFF

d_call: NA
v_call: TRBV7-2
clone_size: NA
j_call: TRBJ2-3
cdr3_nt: TGTGCCAGCAGCTTAAGGATGCAGGGGTTAACTAGCACAGATACGCAGTATTTT
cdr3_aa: CASSLRMQGLTSTDTQYF

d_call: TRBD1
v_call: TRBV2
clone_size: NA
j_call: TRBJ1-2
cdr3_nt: TGTGCCAGCAACATGGACAGGGGGTATGGCTACACCTTC
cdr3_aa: CASNMDRGYGYTF

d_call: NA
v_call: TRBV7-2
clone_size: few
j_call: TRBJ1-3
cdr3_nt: TGTGCCAGCAGCGGAGAAACAGGGCTCTCTGGAAACACCATATATTTT
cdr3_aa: CASSGETGLSGNTIYF

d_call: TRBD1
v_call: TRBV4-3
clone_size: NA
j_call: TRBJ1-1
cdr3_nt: TGCGCCAGCAGCCAAGATCGCCAGGGGGGAGTCGCTTTCTTT
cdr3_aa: CASSQDRQGGVAFF

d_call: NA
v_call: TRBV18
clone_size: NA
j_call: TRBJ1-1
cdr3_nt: TGTGCCAGCTCCCCGACAGTTAACACTGAAGCTTTCTTT
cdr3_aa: CASSPTVNTEAFF

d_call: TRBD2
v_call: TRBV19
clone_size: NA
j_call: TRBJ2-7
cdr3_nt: TGTGCCAGTAGTCCGAGGTCTAGCGGGAGTGACGAGCAGTACTTC
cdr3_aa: CASSPRSSGSDEQYF

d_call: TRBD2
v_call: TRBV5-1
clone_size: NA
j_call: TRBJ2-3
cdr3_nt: TGCGCCAGCAGCTTAAGGGCGGGGGTTAGCACAGATACGCAGTATTTT
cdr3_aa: CASSLRAGVSTDTQYF

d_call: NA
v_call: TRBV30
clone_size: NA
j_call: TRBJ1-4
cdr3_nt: TGTGCCTGGAGCCAGAGAAGAGGTGCTAATGAAAAACTGTTTTTT
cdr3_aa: CAWSQRRGANEKLFF

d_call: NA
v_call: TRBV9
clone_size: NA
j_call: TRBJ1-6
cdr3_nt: TGTGCCAGCAGCCTTGGGGACACCCATAATTCACCCCTCCACTTT
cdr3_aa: CASSLGDTHNSPLHF

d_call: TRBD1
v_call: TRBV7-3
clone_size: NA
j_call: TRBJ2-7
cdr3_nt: TGTGCCAGCAGCTTATATGCAGGGGGAAACTACGAGCAGTACTTC
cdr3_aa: CASSLYAGGNYEQYF

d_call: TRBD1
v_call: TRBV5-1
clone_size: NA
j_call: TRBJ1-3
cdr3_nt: TGCGCCAGCACCCGGGAGGGGGCCGAAGGAAACACCATATATTTT
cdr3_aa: CASTREGAEGNTIYF

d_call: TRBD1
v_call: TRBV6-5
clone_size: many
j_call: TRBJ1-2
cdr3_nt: TGCGCCAGCAGTCCCGGGACAGGGACCTATGGCTACACCTTC
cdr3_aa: CASSPGTGTYGYTF

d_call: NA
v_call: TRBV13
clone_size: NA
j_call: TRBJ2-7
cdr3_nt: TGTGCCAGCAGCTGGGGGGTCGGGGGGCGGGACGAGCAGTACTTC
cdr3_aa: CASSWGVGGRDEQYF

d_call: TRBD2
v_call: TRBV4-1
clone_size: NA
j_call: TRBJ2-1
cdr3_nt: TGCGCCAGCAGCCAAGTATGGTCTAGCGGGGGGGCCCATGAGCAGTTCTTC
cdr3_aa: CASSQVWSSGGAHEQFF

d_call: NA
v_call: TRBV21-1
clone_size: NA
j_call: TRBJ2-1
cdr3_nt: TGTGCCAGCAGCAAAGACCCGTTCGGGACTAGCGGGGTTAATGAGCAGTTCTTC
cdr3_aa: CASSKDPFGTSGVNEQFF

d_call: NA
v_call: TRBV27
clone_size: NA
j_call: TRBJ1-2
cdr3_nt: TGTGCCAGCAGCTTACTGGGCAGAACTAACTATGGCTACACCTTC
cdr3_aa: CASSLLGRTNYGYTF

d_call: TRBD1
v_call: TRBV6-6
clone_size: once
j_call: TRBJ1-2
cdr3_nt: TGTGCCAGCAGTTACGGTCGACAGGGGACAAACTATGGCTACACCTTC
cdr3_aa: CASSYGRQGTNYGYTF

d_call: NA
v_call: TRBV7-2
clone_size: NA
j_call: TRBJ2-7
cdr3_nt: TGTGCCAGCAGCCTAGACGGCTCCTACGAGCAGTACTTC
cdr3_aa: CASSLDGSYEQYF

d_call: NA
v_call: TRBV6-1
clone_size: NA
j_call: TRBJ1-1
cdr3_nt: TGTGCCAGCAATCAGGGCACTGAAGCTTTCTTT
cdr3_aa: CASNQGTEAFF

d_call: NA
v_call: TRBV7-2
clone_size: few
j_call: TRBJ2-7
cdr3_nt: TGTGCCAGCAGCCCCCGACGGGGGTACGAGCAGTACTTC
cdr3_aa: CASSPRRGYEQYF

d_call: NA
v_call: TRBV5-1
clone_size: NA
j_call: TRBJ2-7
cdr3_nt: TGCGCCAGCAGCCGCCGGGACACCCTAGGAGGCTACGAGCAGTACTTC
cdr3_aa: CASSRRDTLGGYEQYF

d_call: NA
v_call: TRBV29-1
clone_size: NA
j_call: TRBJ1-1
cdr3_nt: TGCAGCGTTCTACAGGGACCTGAAGCTTTCTTT
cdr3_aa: CSVLQGPEAFF

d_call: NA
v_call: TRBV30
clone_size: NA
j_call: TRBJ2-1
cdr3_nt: TGTGCCTGGAGTGTACACCGTAGGGGGAACGGTGAGCAGTTCTTC
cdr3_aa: CAWSVHRRGNGEQFF

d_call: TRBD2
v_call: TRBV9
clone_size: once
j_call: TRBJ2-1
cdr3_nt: TGTGCCAGCAGCGTAGGGGTCGCGGGAGGGAGTGAGCAGTTCTTC
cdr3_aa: CASSVGVAGGSEQFF

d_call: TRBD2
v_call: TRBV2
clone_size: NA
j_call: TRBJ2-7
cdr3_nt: TGTGCCAGCAGTGCCCAGCGGGGAAGCACCTACGAGCAGTACTTC
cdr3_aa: CASSAQRGSTYEQYF